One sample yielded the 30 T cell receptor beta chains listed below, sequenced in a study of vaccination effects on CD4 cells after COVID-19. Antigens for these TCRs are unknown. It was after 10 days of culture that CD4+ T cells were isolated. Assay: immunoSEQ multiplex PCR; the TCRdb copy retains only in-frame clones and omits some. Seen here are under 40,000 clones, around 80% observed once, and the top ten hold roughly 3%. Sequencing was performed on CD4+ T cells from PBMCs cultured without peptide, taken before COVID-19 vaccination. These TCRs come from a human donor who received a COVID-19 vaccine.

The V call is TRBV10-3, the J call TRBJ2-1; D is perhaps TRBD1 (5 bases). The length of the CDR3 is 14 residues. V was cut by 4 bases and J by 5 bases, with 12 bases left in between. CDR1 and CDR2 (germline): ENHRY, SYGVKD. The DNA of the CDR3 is TGTGCCATCAGTGGGACATCTGATCACAATGAGCAGTTCTTC. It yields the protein CAISGTSDHNEQFF.

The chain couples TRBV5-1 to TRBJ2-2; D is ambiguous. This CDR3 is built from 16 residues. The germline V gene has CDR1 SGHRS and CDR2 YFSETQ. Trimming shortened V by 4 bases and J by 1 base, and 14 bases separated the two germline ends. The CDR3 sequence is CASSPKDALNTGELFF. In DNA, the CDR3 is TGCGCCAGCAGCCCCAAGGACGCCCTGAACACCGGGGAGCTGTTTTTT. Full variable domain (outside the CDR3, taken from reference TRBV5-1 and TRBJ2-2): KAGVTQTPRYLIKTRGQQVTLSCSPISGHRSVSWYQQTPGQGLQFLFEYFSETQRNKGNFPGRFSGRQFSNSRSEMNVSTLELGDSALYLCASSPKDALNTGELFFGEGSRLTVL.

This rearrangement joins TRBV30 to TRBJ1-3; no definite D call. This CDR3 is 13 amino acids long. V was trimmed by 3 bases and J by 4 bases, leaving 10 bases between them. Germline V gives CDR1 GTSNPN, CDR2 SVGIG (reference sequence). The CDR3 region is CAWREGGGNTIYF. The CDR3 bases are TGTGCCTGGAGGGAGGGAGGAGGAAACACCATATATTTT. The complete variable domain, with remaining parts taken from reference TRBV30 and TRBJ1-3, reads SQTIHQWPATLVQPVGSPLSLECTVEGTSNPNLYWYRQAAGRGLQLLFYSVGIGQISSEVPQNLSASRPQDRQFILSSKKLLLSDSGFYLCAWREGGGNTIYFGEGSWLTVV.

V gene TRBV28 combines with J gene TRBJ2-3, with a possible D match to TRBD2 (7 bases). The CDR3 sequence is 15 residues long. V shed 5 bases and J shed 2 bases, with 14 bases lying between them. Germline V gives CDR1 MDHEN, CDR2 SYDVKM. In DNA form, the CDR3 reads TGTGCCAGCAGTAAAGGGGGGGCCCCCACAGATACGCAGTATTTT. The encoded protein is CASSKGGAPTDTQYF. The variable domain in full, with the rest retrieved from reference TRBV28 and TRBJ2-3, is DVKVTQSSRYLVKRTGEKVFLECVQDMDHENMFWYRQDPGLGLRLIYFSYDVKMKEKGDIPEGYSVSREKKERFSLILESASTNQTSMYLCASSKGGAPTDTQYFGPGTRLTVL.

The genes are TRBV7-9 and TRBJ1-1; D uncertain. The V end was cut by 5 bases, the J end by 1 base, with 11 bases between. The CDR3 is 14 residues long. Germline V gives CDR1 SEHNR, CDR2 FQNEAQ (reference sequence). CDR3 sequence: CASSPDTGNTEAFF. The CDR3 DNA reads TGTGCCAGCAGCCCCGACACCGGGAACACTGAAGCTTTCTTT.

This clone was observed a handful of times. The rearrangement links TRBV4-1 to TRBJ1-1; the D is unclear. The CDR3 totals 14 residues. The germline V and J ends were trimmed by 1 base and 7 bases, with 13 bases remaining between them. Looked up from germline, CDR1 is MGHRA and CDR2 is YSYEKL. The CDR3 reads CASSQARQVDEAFF. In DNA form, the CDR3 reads TGCGCCAGCAGCCAAGCCCGGCAGGTTGATGAAGCTTTCTTT.

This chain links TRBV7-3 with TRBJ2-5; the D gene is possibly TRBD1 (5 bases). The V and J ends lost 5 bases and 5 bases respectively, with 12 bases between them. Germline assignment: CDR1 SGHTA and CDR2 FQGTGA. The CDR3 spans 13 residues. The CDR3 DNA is TGTGCCAGCAGCCCCCAGGGCTCGGAGACCCAGTACTTC. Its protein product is CASSPQGSETQYF.

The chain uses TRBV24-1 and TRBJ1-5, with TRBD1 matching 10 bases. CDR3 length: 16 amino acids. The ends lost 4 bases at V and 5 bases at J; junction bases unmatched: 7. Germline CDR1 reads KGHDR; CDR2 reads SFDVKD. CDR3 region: CATSDPGQGRDQPQHF. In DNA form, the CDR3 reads TGTGCCACCAGTGACCCGGGACAGGGGAGGGATCAGCCCCAGCATTTT.

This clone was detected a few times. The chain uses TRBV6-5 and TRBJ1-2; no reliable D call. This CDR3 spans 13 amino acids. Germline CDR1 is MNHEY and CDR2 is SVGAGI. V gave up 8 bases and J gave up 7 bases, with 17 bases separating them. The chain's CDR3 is CASSRISSVGYTF. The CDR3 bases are TGTGCCAGCTCGAGGATCTCTTCGGTTGGCTACACCTTC.

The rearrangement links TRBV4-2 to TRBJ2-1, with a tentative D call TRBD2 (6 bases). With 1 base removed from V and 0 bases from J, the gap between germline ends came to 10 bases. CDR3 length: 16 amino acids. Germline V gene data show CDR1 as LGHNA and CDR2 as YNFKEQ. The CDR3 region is CASSQGLGGSYNEQFF. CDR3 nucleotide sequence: TGTGCCAGCAGCCAAGGGCTCGGGGGCTCCTACAATGAGCAGTTCTTC.

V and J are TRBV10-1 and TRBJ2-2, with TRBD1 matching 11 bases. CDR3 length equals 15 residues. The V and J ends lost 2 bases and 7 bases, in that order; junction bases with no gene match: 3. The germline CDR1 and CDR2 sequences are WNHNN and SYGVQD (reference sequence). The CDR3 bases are TGCGCCAGCAGTGAGAGGACAGGGGGCTACGGGGAGCTGTTTTTT. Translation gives CASSERTGGYGELFF.

CDR3 coding DNA: TGTGCCAGTAGTATCGACGGGAACCGGATCGGAGGCACCATATATTTT. Its translation: CASSIDGNRIGGTIYF. The chain uses TRBV19 and TRBJ1-3; D gene unclear. V was cut by 3 bases and J by 9 bases, with 21 bases left in between. The CDR3 is 16 residues long. Per the germline V gene, CDR1 is LNHDA and CDR2 is SQIVND (reference sequence). The full variable domain, in which reference TRBV19 and TRBJ1-3 provide the parts outside the CDR3, is DGGITQSPKYLFRKEGQNVTLSCEQNLNHDAMYWYRQDPGQGLRLIYYSQIVNDFQKGDIAEGYSVSREKKESFPLTVTSAQKNPTAFYLCASSIDGNRIGGTIYFGEGSWLTVV.

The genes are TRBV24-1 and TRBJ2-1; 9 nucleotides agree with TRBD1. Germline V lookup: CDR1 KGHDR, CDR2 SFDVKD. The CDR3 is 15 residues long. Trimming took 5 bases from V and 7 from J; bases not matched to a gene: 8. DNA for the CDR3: TGTGCCACCAGTGGAGCCGGGACAGGGAAGAATGAGCAGTTCTTC. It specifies CATSGAGTGKNEQFF.

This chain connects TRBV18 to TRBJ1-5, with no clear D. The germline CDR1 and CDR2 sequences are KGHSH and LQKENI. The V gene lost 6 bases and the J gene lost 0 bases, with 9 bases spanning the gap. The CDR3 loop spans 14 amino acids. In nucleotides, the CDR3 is TGTGCCAGCTCCGGGGTAAATAGCAATCAGCCCCAGCATTTT. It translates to CASSGVNSNQPQHF.

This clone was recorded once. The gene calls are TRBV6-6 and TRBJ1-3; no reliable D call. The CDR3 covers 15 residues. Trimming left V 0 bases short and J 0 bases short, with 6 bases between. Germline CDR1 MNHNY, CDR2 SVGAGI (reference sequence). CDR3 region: CASSYSGSSGNTIYF. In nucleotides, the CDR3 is TGTGCCAGCAGTTACTCGGGGAGCTCTGGAAACACCATATATTTT.

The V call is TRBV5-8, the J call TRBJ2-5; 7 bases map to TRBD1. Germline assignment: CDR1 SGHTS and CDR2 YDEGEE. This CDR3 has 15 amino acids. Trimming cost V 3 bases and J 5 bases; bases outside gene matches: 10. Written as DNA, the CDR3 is TGTGCCAGCAGCTCTGGCCGGACAGGTTTGGAGACCCAGTACTTC. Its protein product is CASSSGRTGLETQYF.

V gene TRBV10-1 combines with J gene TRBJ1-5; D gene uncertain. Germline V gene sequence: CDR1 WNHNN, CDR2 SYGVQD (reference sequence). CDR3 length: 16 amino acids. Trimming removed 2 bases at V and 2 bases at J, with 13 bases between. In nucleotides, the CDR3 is TGCGCCAGCAGTGAGGGCTGGGTTGGCGGCAATCAGCCCCAGCATTTT. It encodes CASSEGWVGGNQPQHF.

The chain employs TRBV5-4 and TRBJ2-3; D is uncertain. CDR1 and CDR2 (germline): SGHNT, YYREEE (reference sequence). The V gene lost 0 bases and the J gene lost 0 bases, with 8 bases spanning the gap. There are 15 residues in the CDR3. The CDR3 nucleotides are TGTGCCAGCAGCTTGGCGGCAGCTAGCACAGATACGCAGTATTTT. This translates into CASSLAAASTDTQYF.

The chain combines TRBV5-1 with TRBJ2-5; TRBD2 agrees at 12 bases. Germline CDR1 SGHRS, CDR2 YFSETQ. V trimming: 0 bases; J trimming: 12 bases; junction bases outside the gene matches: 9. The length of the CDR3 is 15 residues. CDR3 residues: CASSLESTSGGNKYF. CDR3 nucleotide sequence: TGCGCCAGCAGCTTGGAGTCGACTAGCGGGGGCAACAAGTACTTC.

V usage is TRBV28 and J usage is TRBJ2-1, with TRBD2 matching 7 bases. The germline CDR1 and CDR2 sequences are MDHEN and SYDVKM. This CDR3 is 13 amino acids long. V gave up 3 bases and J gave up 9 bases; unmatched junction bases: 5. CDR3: CASSLGTIPEQFF. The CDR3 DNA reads TGTGCCAGCAGTTTGGGGACTATTCCTGAGCAGTTCTTC.

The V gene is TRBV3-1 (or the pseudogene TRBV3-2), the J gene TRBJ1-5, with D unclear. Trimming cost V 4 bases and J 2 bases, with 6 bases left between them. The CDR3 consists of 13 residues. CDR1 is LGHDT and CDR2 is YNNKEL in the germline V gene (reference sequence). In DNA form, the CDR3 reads TGTGCCAGCAGCCCGTTTGGCAATCAGCCCCAGCATTTT. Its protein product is CASSPFGNQPQHF.

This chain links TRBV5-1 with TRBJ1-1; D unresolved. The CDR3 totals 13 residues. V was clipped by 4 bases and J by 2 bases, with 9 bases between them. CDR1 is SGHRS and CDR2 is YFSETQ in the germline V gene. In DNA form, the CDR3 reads TGCGCCAGCAGCCTGACATCCAACACTGAAGCTTTCTTT. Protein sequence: CASSLTSNTEAFF. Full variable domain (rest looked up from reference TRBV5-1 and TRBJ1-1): KAGVTQTPRYLIKTRGQQVTLSCSPISGHRSVSWYQQTPGQGLQFLFEYFSETQRNKGNFPGRFSGRQFSNSRSEMNVSTLELGDSALYLCASSLTSNTEAFFGQGTRLTVV.

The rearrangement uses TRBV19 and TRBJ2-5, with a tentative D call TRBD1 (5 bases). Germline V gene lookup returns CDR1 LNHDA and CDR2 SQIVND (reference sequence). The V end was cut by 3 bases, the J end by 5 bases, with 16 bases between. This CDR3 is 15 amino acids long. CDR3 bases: TGTGCCAGTAGTATGTCGGCAGGGTGGATGGAGACCCAGTACTTC. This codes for CASSMSAGWMETQYF.

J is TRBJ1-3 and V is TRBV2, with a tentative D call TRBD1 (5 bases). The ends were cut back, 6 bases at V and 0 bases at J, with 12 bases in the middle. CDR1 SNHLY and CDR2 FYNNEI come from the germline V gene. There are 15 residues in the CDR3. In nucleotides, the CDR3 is TGTGCCAGCAGAAACTCCGGGACCTCTGGAAACACCATATATTTT. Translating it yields CASRNSGTSGNTIYF. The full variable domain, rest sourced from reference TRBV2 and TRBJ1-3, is EPEVTQTPSHQVTQMGQEVILRCVPISNHLYFYWYRQILGQKVEFLVSFYNNEISEKSEIFDDQFSVERPDGSNFTLKIRSTKLEDSAMYFCASRNSGTSGNTIYFGEGSWLTVV.

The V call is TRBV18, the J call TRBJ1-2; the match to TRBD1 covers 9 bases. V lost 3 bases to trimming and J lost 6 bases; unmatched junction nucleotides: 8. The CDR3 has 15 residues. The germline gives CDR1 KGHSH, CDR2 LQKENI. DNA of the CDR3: TGTGCCAGCTCACCCGGGACAGGGAGCTTCGATGGCTACACCTTC. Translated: CASSPGTGSFDGYTF.

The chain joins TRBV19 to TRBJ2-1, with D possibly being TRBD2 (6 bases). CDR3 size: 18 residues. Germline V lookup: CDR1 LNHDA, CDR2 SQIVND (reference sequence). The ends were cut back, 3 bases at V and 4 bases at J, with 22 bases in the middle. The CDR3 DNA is TGTGCCAGTAGTATTGGGCCAATTCGGGGGAGCACTTACAATGAGCAGTTCTTC. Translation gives CASSIGPIRGSTYNEQFF.

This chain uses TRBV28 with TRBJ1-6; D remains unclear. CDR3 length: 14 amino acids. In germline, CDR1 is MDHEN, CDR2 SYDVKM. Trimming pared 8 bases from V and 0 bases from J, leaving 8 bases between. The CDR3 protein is CASQISSYNSPLHF. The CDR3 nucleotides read TGTGCCAGCCAGATAAGCTCCTATAATTCACCCCTCCACTTT.

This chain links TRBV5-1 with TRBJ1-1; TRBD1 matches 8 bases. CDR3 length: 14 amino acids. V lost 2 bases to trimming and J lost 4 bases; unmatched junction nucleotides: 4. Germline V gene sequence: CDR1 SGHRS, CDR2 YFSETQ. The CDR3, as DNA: TGCGCCAGCAGCTTTGGACAGGGAACCACTGAAGCTTTCTTT. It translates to CASSFGQGTTEAFF.

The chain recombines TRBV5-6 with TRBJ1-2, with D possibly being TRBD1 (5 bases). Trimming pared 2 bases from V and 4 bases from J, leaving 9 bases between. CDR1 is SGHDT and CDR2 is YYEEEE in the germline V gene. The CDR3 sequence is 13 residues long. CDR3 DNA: TGTGCCAGCAGCTTACAGGACCCCTATGGCTACACCTTC. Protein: CASSLQDPYGYTF.

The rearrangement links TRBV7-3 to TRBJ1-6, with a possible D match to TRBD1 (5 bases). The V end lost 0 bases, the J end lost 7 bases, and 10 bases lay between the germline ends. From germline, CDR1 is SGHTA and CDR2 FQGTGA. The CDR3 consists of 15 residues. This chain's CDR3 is CASSLTPGTNSPLHF. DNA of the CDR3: TGTGCCAGCAGCTTAACTCCTGGGACCAATTCACCCCTCCACTTT.